This T cell receptor beta chain was captured in a study of blood T cell repertoires in COVID-19. Turning to the study itself: PBMCs, B-cell-depleted T cells, or T cells were the source of the cDNA or gDNA that made up the material.

As processed by the authors: Amplification of reference gene primers provided the estimated nucleated cell counts. The assay was immunoSEQ multiplex PCR, and TCRdb's table has in-frame clones only and misses some. V, J and clone size reflect that table, while D and trimming were determined from the DNA. The sample lists some 100,000 clones, approximately 84% seen once, with under 7% in the top ten. Trimming took off 6 bases at V and 1 base at J, with 16 bases between the two ends. Germline V gene data show CDR1 as SGHRS and CDR2 as YFSETQ. The CDR3 runs to 15 residues. Material: peripheral blood. The genes are TRBV5-1 and TRBJ1-1; D uncertain. The origin of this receptor is a woman aged 45 to 65 with acute or convalescent COVID-19. The CDR3 spells CASTSLLGSNTEAFF. The CDR3 coding sequence is TGCGCCAGCACCTCCCTATTGGGCTCGAACACTGAAGCTTTCTTT.